This TCR beta chain came from a study of CD8 T cells in Susac syndrome. Concerning this clonotype: Because the CDR3 is missing its conserved closing phenylalanine or tryptophan, this is likely a read error.

The CDR3 runs to 14 residues. The germline V and J ends were trimmed by 7 bases and 1 base, with 11 bases remaining between them. The germline CDR1 and CDR2 sequences are SEHNR and FQNEAQ (reference sequence). About 0.45 to 1 ug RNA was reverse transcribed with random hexamers. TCR beta CDR3 was amplified by immunoSEQ covering 54 Vbeta and 13 Jbeta. TCRdb used MiXCR to reprocess the immunoSEQ multiplex PCR reads, holding one entry per CDR3 protein. This table has around 300,000 distinct CDR3 sequences, over 75% appearing once. CD8+ and CD4+ T cells circulating in blood were sequenced for TCR beta. Negative magnetic isolation gave CD8+ and CD4+ cells; FACS enriched CD8+ TEMRA.

This chain connects TRBV7-9 to TRBJ2-1, with D possibly matching TRBD1 (5 bases). Sequencing was carried out using CD8+ T cells from PBMCs. This receptor was identified in a human donor with multiple sclerosis. The CDR3 DNA reads as TGTGCCAGCAAAGGACGACAGTCCTACAATGAGCAGTTCTTA. Translated: CASKGRQSYNEQFL.